The present T cell receptor (beta chain) was sequenced within a study of regulatory T cells in long-lasting Graves disease. This clonotype was counted ten times or more. Researchers made TCR beta libraries by using iRepertoire HTBI primers and running Arm-PCR on CDR3 regions. Each CDR3 protein gets one entry after TCRdb re-called the multiplex PCR reads with MiXCR. The data show about 220,000 distinct CDR3 sequences, approximately 18% seen once. Germline CDR1 reads GTSNPN; CDR2 reads SVGIG (reference sequence). There are 20 residues in the CDR3. Unmatched junction bases numbered 16, after V lost 0 bases and J lost 2 bases. Documented time point: newly diagnosed GD, antithyroid drugs for less than 3 months. There was RNA extracted from PBMCs, and the TCR library was made from it. These data were likewise used in another study, on T cells in Graves' hyperthyroidism and ophthalmopathy.

Here the sequenced sample was peripheral blood mononuclear cells (PBMCs), taken at new diagnosis, from a patient treated with antithyroid drugs. This chain connects TRBV30 to TRBJ2-1; 10 bases align to TRBD2. This sequence originates from a woman under 40 with Graves disease. CDR3 region: CAWSVLRAGGMSVPYNEQFF. In nucleotides, the CDR3 is TGTGCCTGGAGTGTACTCAGAGCGGGGGGGATGAGTGTCCCCTACAATGAGCAGTTCTTC.